A selection of T cell receptor beta chains follows, all from one sample in a study of technical replicates of blood from several donors. Sequenced by immunoSEQ multiplex PCR; TCRdb stores in-frame clones only, minus some. The sample contains 70,000 to 80,000 clones, roughly 89% of which appear only once. Sequences were obtained from T cells isolated from PBMCs. All receptors derive from a human donor in good health. Some clones in this sample may be carry-over from other donors' samples. Each CDR3 is given with its conserved first and last residue. The D gene is left open where the match is weak. The listing skips clone size in some rows; elsewhere it reads once, few, many or a size class.

size	V	D	J	DNA	CDR3
.	TRBV29-1	.	TRBJ1-1	TGCAGCGTTCAGGGCGAGACGAACACTGAAGCTTTCTTT	CSVQGETNTEAFF
once	TRBV11-2	TRBD1	TRBJ1-2	TGTGCCAGCAGCCTGGGACAGGGCTATGGCTACACCTTC	CASSLGQGYGYTF
.	TRBV11-3	TRBD2	TRBJ2-7	TGTGCCAGCAGCCCGGGGGGCTACGAGCAGTACTTC	CASSPGGYEQYF
.	TRBV28	TRBD1	TRBJ1-1	TGTGCCAGCCGAGACAGGGACGGTTACACTGAAGCTTTCTTT	CASRDRDGYTEAFF
.	TRBV18	.	TRBJ1-1	TGTGCCAGCTCACCCCGGGATCAGGTTGGGGTCACTGAAGCTTTCTTT	CASSPRDQVGVTEAFF
.	TRBV15	.	TRBJ2-1	TGTGCCACCAGCAGAGAGAGACTAGTCGGAGGGACTGAGCAGTTCTTC	CATSRERLVGGTEQFF
once	TRBV6-5	.	TRBJ1-1	TGTGCCAGCAGGGAGAGGAGTAACACTGAAGCTTTCTTT	CASRERSNTEAFF
.	TRBV5-1	.	TRBJ1-2	TGCGCCAGCAGCTTGGGAGCGGCGGACCCTTATGGCTACACCTTC	CASSLGAADPYGYTF
once	TRBV5-4	TRBD1	TRBJ2-1	TGTGCCAGCAGCGGGACAGGGACCAATGAGCAGTTCTTC	CASSGTGTNEQFF
.	TRBV2	TRBD2	TRBJ2-3	TGTGCCAGCAGGGAGGGGACTAGTGCCTTTGCGCAGTATTTT	CASREGTSAFAQYF
.	TRBV18	.	TRBJ2-5	TGTGCCAGCTCACCTCCGGGACTCAAACAAGAGACCCAGTACTTC	CASSPPGLKQETQYF
.	TRBV28	TRBD1	TRBJ1-4	TGTGCCAGCAGCAGTGGGACAGCCTCTAATGAAAAACTGTTTTTT	CASSSGTASNEKLFF
.	TRBV29-1	.	TRBJ2-1	TGCAGCGTTGAAACTTATAAGCGGGCCCATGAGCAGTTCTTC	CSVETYKRAHEQFF
once	TRBV4-1	TRBD1	TRBJ2-5	TGCGCCAGCAGCCCGAGACCCGGGACAGGGAAACAAGAGACCCAGTACTTC	CASSPRPGTGKQETQYF
.	TRBV19	TRBD1	TRBJ2-7	TGTGCCAGTAGCAGACCGCCGGGACAGGGAACCTACGAGCAGTACTTC	CASSRPPGQGTYEQYF
.	TRBV10-1	.	TRBJ1-2	TGCGCCAGCAGTGACTCGTTGACAGGTGAAGGCTACACCTTC	CASSDSLTGEGYTF
.	TRBV28	.	TRBJ2-5	TGTGCCAGCAGTTCCACAGGGAGAGAGACCCAGTACTTC	CASSSTGRETQYF
once	TRBV5-1	.	TRBJ1-1	TGCGCCAGCAGCTTAGGACAGCCAAACACTGAAGCTTTCTTT	CASSLGQPNTEAFF
.	TRBV10-1	TRBD1	TRBJ2-7	TGCGCCAGCAGTGAAGGGACAGCGTCCTACGAGCAGTACTTC	CASSEGTASYEQYF
.	TRBV19	.	TRBJ1-2	TGTGCCAGTAGTCCTACAGGGCCCTATGGCTACACCTTC	CASSPTGPYGYTF
once	TRBV11-2	.	TRBJ2-7	TGTGCCAGCAGCTTTTACGGGATGGAAAACTACGAGCAGTACTTC	CASSFYGMENYEQYF
.	TRBV2	TRBD1	TRBJ1-1	TGTGCCAGCAGGGGACAGACGAACACTGAAGCTTTCTTT	CASRGQTNTEAFF
.	TRBV11-2	TRBD1	TRBJ1-2	TGTGCCAGCAGCCAGGGACAGAGAAGCTATGGCTACACCTTC	CASSQGQRSYGYTF
.	TRBV5-1	TRBD1	TRBJ1-1	TGCGCCAGCAGCTTTACGACAGGGACTGAAGCTTTCTTT	CASSFTTGTEAFF
.	TRBV7-9	TRBD1	TRBJ2-7	TGTGCCAGCAGCTTAATTCCAGGGGGCTACGACTACGAGCAGTACTTC	CASSLIPGGYDYEQYF
.	TRBV19	TRBD1	TRBJ2-7	TGTGCCAGTAGTTGGCGGACAGGGAGTTACGAGCAGTACTTC	CASSWRTGSYEQYF
.	TRBV7-9	TRBD2	TRBJ2-7	TGTGCCAGCAGCCGACTAGCGGGGGTGGTCGAGCAGTACTTC	CASSRLAGVVEQYF
.	TRBV7-9	.	TRBJ1-2	TGTGCCAGCAGTCGAGCGACAGAGAACTATGGCTACACCTTC	CASSRATENYGYTF
.	TRBV6-5	.	TRBJ2-6	TGTGCCAGCAGTTTTACTCCCTCTGGGGCCAACGTCCTGACTTTC	CASSFTPSGANVLTF
.	TRBV9	.	TRBJ2-5	TGTGCCAGCAGCGTAGACTATTGGGAGACCCAGTACTTC	CASSVDYWETQYF
.	TRBV19	.	TRBJ1-3	TGTGCCAGTAGTCCACAACCAGTTTTCGTATCTGGAAACACCATATATTTT	CASSPQPVFVSGNTIYF
once	TRBV4-1	.	TRBJ1-6	TGCGCCAGCAGCCAAGTAGGCGGGGGGAATTCACCCCTCCACTTT	CASSQVGGGNSPLHF
.	TRBV30	TRBD1	TRBJ1-5	TGTGCCTGGAGTGTACAGGGGGGCAATCAGCCCCAGCATTTT	CAWSVQGGNQPQHF
once	TRBV4-1	.	TRBJ1-2	TGCGCCAGCAGCCAAGAAGGGGTGGGTCCGAGAGGCTACACCTTC	CASSQEGVGPRGYTF
once	TRBV10-2	TRBD1	TRBJ1-5	TGCGCCAGCACCCGAGGTGGGACAGGCGGCAATCAGCCCCAGCATTTT	CASTRGGTGGNQPQHF
.	TRBV5-8	TRBD1	TRBJ1-4	TGTGCCAGCAGCTTCGTCCAACAGGGGACGGGTGAAAAACTGTTTTTT	CASSFVQQGTGEKLFF
.	TRBV12-5	.	TRBJ2-3	TGTGCTAGTGCATGGGGTTTAAGGAGGACAGATACGCAGTATTTT	CASAWGLRRTDTQYF
few	TRBV4-1	TRBD1	TRBJ1-5	TGCGCCAGCAGCCAAGGACAGGGGGCGGGTCAGCCCCAGCATTTT	CASSQGQGAGQPQHF
.	TRBV7-9	TRBD2	TRBJ2-5	TGTGCCAGCAGCGGGACTAGTAAAGAGACCCAGTACTTC	CASSGTSKETQYF
.	TRBV9	.	TRBJ2-3	TGTGCCAGCAGCCTAACCCCGACTAGAGGAGATACGCAGTATTTT	CASSLTPTRGDTQYF
.	TRBV7-9	TRBD2	TRBJ2-1	TGTGCCAGCAGTCCCCGGGGGGTACTACACAATGAGCAGTTCTTC	CASSPRGVLHNEQFF
.	TRBV10-3	TRBD1	TRBJ1-1	TGTGCCATCAGTCCGGGACAGGGGCTGTCTGAAGCTTTCTTT	CAISPGQGLSEAFF
.	TRBV29-1	.	TRBJ2-7	TGCAGCGTTGAGGGGGCTGAGGGGAATTTCTACGAGCAGTACTTC	CSVEGAEGNFYEQYF
.	TRBV11-2	TRBD2	TRBJ2-7	TGTGCCAGCAGCTTTAGCGGGGGATCCTACGAGCAGTACTTC	CASSFSGGSYEQYF
few	TRBV5-1	.	TRBJ1-1	TGCGCCAGCAGCTTAGGGGAAGAGAACACTGAAGCTTTCTTT	CASSLGEENTEAFF
.	TRBV9	.	TRBJ1-3	TGTGCCAGCAGCCCAACGACTGTAATCTCTGGAAACACCATATATTTT	CASSPTTVISGNTIYF
.	TRBV29-1	.	TRBJ1-1	TGCAGCGTTGAAGGGAGGGTTGCGAACACTGAAGCTTTCTTT	CSVEGRVANTEAFF
.	TRBV7-2	TRBD1	TRBJ2-2	TGTGCCAGAGAAGGGGACAGGGACACCGGGGAGCTGTTTTTT	CAREGDRDTGELFF
.	TRBV10-3	.	TRBJ1-2	TGTGCCATCAGGGGAGGAATCATAATTTCCAACTATGGCTACACCTTC	CAIRGGIIISNYGYTF
.	TRBV7-9	TRBD1	TRBJ1-4	TGTGCCAGCAGGTTACAGGGGTCTAATGAAAAACTGTTTTTT	CASRLQGSNEKLFF
.	TRBV5-1	TRBD2	TRBJ2-7	TGCGCCAGGGACGACATTTTGGGGGAGGGCTACGAGCAGTACTTC	CARDDILGEGYEQYF
few	TRBV19	.	TRBJ1-2	TGTGCCAGTAATAGGGAGGCAGACTATGGCTACACCTTC	CASNREADYGYTF
.	TRBV5-1	TRBD1	TRBJ1-1	TGCGCCAGCAGCGAGGGGGCCGCGGTGAACACTGAAGCTTTCTTT	CASSEGAAVNTEAFF
once	TRBV5-1	.	TRBJ2-5	TGCGCCAGCAGCTTGGCCACGGGAGAGACCCAGTACTTC	CASSLATGETQYF
.	TRBV9	TRBD1	TRBJ1-2	TGTGCCAGCAGCGACCGGGACAGGGGGCAAGGCTACACCTTC	CASSDRDRGQGYTF
.	TRBV28	.	TRBJ1-4	TGTGCCAGCATCTTGGCGACAGGCAGTGAAAAACTGTTTTTT	CASILATGSEKLFF
.	TRBV6-5	.	TRBJ1-6	TGTGCCAGCAGTTATTACGCTCGGACAGATAATTCACCCCTCCACTTT	CASSYYARTDNSPLHF
.	TRBV5-1	.	TRBJ2-1	TGCGCCAGCAGCAGGAAGCTAGAATCGCACGACAATGAGCAGTTCTTC	CASSRKLESHDNEQFF
few	TRBV30	.	TRBJ1-6	TGTGCCTGGAGTGTCATCGGGAGGGTACGTAATTCACCCCTCCACTTT	CAWSVIGRVRNSPLHF